The sample holds a few counts of the clone carrying this T cell receptor beta chain. Its antigen is undetermined. These data come from a study of cytomegalovirus exposure and HLA in healthy donors. Study-wide findings and caveats: The productive fraction for most TCR beta V segments was about 87% or about 30% in an earlier analysis. A later analysis linked a missense variant in DCLRE1C to the trimming of TCR beta V and J genes.

CDR3 length: 13 amino acids. After removal of 6 bases from V and 7 bases from J, the junction contained 5 bases not matched to a gene. Germline V gene data show CDR1 as MNHNS and CDR2 as SASEGT. Primers for the PCR totalled 60 Vbeta and 13 Jbeta. Assay: immunoSEQ multiplex PCR; the TCRdb copy retains only in-frame clones and omits some. Altogether roughly 120,000 clones are present, 73% being singletons, with the ten largest covering around 2.1%. Donors likely had unrecorded immune exposures despite being nominally healthy when sampled. The sample comprised PBMCs. This receptor was taken from a woman aged 40 to 49 in good health and CMV-seropositive. The rearrangement uses TRBV6-1 and TRBJ1-2; 10 bases align to TRBD1. The CDR3 here is CASSGTGEGGYTF. Here the CDR3 DNA reads TGTGCCAGCAGCGGGACAGGGGAGGGTGGCTACACCTTC.